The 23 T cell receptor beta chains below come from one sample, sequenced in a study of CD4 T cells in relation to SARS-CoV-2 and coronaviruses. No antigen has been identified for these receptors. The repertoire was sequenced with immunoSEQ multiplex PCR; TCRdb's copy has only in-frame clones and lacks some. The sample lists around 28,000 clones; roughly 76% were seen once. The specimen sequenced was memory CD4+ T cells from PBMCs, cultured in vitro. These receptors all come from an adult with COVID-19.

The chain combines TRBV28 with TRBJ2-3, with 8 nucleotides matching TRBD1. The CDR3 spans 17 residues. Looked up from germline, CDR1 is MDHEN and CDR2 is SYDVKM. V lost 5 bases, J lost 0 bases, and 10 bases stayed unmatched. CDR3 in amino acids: CASSPLFRGPSTDTQYF. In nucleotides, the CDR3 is TGTGCCAGCAGTCCCTTATTCAGGGGGCCCAGCACAGATACGCAGTATTTT.

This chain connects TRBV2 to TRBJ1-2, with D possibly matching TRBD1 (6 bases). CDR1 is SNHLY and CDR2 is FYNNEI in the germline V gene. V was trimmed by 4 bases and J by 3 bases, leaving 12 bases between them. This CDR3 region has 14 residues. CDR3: CASSAGGKDYGYTF. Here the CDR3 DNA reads TGTGCCAGCAGTGCGGGGGGCAAGGACTATGGCTACACCTTC.

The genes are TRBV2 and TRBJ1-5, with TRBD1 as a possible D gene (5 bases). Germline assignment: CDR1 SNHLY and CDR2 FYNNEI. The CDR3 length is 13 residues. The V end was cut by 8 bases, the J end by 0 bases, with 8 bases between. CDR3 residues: CASGTASNQPQHF. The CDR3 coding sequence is TGTGCCAGCGGGACGGCTAGCAATCAGCCCCAGCATTTT.

CDR3 sequence reads: CASSEFQGAEQPQHF. DNA of the CDR3: TGTGCCAGCAGTGAATTTCAGGGGGCTGAACAGCCCCAGCATTTT. The chain is built from TRBV2 and TRBJ1-5, with 8 bases that match TRBD1. CDR3 size: 15 residues. V gave up 2 bases and J gave up 7 bases; unmatched junction bases: 7. CDR1 and CDR2 (germline): SNHLY, FYNNEI.

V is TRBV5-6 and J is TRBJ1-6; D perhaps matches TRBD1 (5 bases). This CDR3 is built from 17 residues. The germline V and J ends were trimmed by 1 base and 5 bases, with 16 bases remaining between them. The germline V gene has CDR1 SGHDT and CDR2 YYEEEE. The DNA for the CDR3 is TGTGCCAGCAGCTTGTATGGGGCTGAGGAACATAATTCACCCCTCCACTTT. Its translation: CASSLYGAEEHNSPLHF.

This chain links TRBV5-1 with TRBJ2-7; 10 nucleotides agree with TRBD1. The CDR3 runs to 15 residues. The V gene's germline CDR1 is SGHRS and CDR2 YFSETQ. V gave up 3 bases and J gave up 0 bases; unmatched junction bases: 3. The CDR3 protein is CASSSGQGYSYEQYF. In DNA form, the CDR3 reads TGCGCCAGCAGCTCGGGACAGGGGTACTCCTACGAGCAGTACTTC. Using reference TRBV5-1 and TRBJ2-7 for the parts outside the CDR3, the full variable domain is KAGVTQTPRYLIKTRGQQVTLSCSPISGHRSVSWYQQTPGQGLQFLFEYFSETQRNKGNFPGRFSGRQFSNSRSEMNVSTLELGDSALYLCASSSGQGYSYEQYFGPGTRLTVT.

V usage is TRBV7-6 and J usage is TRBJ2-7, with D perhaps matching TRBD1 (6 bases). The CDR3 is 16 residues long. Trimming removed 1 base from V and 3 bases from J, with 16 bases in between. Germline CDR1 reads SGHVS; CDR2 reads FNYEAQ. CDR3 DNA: TGTGCCAGCAGCTTAGGCCCCACAGGGAATGGCTACGAGCAGTACTTC. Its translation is CASSLGPTGNGYEQYF. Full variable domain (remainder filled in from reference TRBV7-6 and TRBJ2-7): GAGVSQSPRYKVTKRGQDVALRCDPISGHVSLYWYRQALGQGPEFLTYFNYEAQQDKSGLPNDRFSAERPEGSISTLTIQRTEQRDSAMYRCASSLGPTGNGYEQYFGPGTRLTVT.

The CDR3 protein is CASSLSVNSNEKLFF. Written as DNA, the CDR3 is TGTGCCAGCAGCTTGTCCGTTAACTCTAATGAAAAACTGTTTTTT. The chain joins TRBV7-9 to TRBJ1-4; D unclear. Trimming removed 3 bases from V and 3 bases from J, with 11 bases in between. CDR3 length: 15 residues. The germline V gene encodes CDR1 SEHNR and CDR2 FQNEAQ (reference sequence). The entire variable domain, with the rest obtained from reference TRBV7-9 and TRBJ1-4, is as follows: DTGVSQNPRHKITKRGQNVTFRCDPISEHNRLYWYRQTLGQGPEFLTYFQNEAQLEKSRLLSDRFSAERPKGSFSTLEIQRTEQGDSAMYLCASSLSVNSNEKLFFGSGTQLSVL.

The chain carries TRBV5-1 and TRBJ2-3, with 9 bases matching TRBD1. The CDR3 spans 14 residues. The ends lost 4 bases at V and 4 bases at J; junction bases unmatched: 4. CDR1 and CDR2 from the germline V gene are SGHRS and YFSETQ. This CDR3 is CASSARDRADTQYF. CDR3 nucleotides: TGCGCCAGCAGCGCCCGGGACAGGGCAGATACGCAGTATTTT.

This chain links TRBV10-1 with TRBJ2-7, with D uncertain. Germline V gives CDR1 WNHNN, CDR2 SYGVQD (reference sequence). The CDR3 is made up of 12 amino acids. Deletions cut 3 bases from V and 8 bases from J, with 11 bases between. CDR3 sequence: CASSDYRKKQYF. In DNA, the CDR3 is TGCGCCAGCAGTGATTATCGGAAGAAGCAGTACTTC.

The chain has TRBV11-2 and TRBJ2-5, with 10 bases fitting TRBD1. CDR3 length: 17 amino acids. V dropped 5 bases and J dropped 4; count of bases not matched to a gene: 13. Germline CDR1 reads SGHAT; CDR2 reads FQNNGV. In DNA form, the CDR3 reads TGTGCCAGCAGCCCCTCGGGACAGGGGAGCGGGAGAGAGACCCAGTACTTC. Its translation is CASSPSGQGSGRETQYF. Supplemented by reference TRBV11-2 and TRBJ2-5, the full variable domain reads EAGVAQSPRYKIIEKRQSVAFWCNPISGHATLYWYQQILGQGPKLLIQFQNNGVVDDSQLPKDRFSAERLKGVDSTLKIQPAKLEDSAVYLCASSPSGQGSGRETQYFGPGTRLLVL.

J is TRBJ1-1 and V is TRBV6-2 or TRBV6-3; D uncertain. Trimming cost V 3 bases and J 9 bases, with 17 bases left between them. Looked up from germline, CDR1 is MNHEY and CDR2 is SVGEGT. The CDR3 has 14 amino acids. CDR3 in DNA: TGTGCCAGCAGTTATGGGGTCGCGGTCGGCAAAGCTTTCTTT. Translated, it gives CASSYGVAVGKAFF.

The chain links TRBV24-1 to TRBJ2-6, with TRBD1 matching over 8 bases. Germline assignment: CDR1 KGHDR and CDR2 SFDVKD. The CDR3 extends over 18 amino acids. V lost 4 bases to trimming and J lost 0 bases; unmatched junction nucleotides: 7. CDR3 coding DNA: TGTGCCACCAGTGACCCCGGGACAGGTTCCTCTGGGGCCAACGTCCTGACTTTC. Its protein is CATSDPGTGSSGANVLTF.

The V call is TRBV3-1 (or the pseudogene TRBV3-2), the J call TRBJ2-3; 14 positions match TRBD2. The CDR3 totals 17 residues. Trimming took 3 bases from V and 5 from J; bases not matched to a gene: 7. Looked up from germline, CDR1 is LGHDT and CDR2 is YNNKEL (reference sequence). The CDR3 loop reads CASSQPGTSGSVDTQYF. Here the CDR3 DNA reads TGTGCCAGCAGCCAGCCCGGGACTAGCGGGAGTGTAGATACGCAGTATTTT.

The CDR3 DNA follows: TGTGCCAGCAGCCAACGAGTAGAAGAGACCCAGTACTTC. Its translation: CASSQRVEETQYF. The chain joins TRBV3-1 (or the pseudogene TRBV3-2) to TRBJ2-5, with D unresolved. From germline, CDR1 is LGHDT and CDR2 YNNKEL (reference sequence). V was pared by 2 bases and J by 3 bases, with 7 bases between. The CDR3 has 13 residues.

CDR3 bases: TGTGCCAGCAGTTTCCCCGGGAGACGCAATGAGCAGTTCTTC. This gives the protein CASSFPGRRNEQFF. The V and J genes are TRBV28 and TRBJ2-1; D may be TRBD2 (6 bases). From germline, CDR1 is MDHEN and CDR2 SYDVKM. This CDR3 comprises 14 residues. V dropped 3 bases and J dropped 6 bases, with 12 bases sitting between them.

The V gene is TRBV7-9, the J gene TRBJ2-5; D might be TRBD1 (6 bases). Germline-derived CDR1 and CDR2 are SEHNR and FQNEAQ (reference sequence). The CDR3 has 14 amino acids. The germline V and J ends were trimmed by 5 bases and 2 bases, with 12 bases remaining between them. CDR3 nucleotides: TGTGCCAGCAGCCCAAGGACAGTACAAGAGACCCAGTACTTC. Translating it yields CASSPRTVQETQYF. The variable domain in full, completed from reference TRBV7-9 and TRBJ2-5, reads DTGVSQNPRHKITKRGQNVTFRCDPISEHNRLYWYRQTLGQGPEFLTYFQNEAQLEKSRLLSDRFSAERPKGSFSTLEIQRTEQGDSAMYLCASSPRTVQETQYFGPGTRLLVL.

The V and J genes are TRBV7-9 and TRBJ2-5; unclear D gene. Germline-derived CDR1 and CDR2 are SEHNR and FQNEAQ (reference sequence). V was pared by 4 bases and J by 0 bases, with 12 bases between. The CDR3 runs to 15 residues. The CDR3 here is CASSSRTSHQETQYF. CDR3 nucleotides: TGTGCCAGCAGCTCGCGGACCAGTCACCAAGAGACCCAGTACTTC.

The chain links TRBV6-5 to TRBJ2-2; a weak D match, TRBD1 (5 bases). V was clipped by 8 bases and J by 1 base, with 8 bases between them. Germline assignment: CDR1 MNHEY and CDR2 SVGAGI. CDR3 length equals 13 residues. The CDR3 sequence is CASVQGNTGELFF. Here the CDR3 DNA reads TGTGCCAGCGTTCAGGGGAACACCGGGGAGCTGTTTTTT.

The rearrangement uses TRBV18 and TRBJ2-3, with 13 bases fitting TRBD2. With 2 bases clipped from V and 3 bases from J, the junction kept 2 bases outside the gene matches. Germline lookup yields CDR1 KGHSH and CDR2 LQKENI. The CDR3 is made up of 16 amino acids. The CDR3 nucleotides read TGTGCCAGCTCACCAGGGACTAGCGGGAAGACAGATACGCAGTATTTT. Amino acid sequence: CASSPGTSGKTDTQYF.

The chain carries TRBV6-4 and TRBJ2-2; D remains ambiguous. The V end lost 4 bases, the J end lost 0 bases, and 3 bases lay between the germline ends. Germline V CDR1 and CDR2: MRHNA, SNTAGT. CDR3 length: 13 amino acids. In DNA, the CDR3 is TGTGCCAGCAGTGCCGCGAACACCGGGGAGCTGTTTTTT. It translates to CASSAANTGELFF.

CDR3 DNA sequence: TGCGCCAGCAGCCCCAGGGAGGGAGGGCGGAACAATGAGCAGTTCTTC. It specifies CASSPREGGRNNEQFF. This chain uses TRBV4-1 with TRBJ2-1; 7 nucleotides match TRBD2. J was trimmed by 5 bases and V by 4 bases; bases with no gene match: 11. The CDR3 loop spans 16 amino acids. Germline CDR1 reads MGHRA; CDR2 reads YSYEKL.

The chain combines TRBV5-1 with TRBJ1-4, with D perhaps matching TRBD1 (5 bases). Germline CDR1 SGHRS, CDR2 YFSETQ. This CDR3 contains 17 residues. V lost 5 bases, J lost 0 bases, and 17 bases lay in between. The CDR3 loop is CASSPGGGTATNEKLFF. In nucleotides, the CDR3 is TGCGCCAGCAGTCCGGGGGGGGGAACGGCAACTAATGAAAAACTGTTTTTT. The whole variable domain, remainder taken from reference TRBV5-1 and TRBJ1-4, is KAGVTQTPRYLIKTRGQQVTLSCSPISGHRSVSWYQQTPGQGLQFLFEYFSETQRNKGNFPGRFSGRQFSNSRSEMNVSTLELGDSALYLCASSPGGGTATNEKLFFGSGTQLSVL.